This T cell receptor beta chain comes out of a study of glioma-infiltrating T cells after dendritic cell vaccination. The time point here: after dendritic cell vaccination, including at tumor progression/relapse. Only patients with spare fresh-frozen tumor and over two years of follow-up were included. General study results and limits: The cohort had few patients with full blood and tumor sets. TCR clonality showed no direct relationship with survival. Higher pretreatment TIL content predicted longer progression-free time and survival.

The assay was immunoSEQ multiplex PCR, and TCRdb's table has in-frame clones only and misses some. The table includes 50,000 to 60,000 clones, about 79% detected once. This clone was found a few times. Its antigen is unidentified. V dropped 5 bases and J dropped 5; count of bases not matched to a gene: 5. This CDR3 contains 15 residues. Germline lookup yields CDR1 MRHNA and CDR2 SNTAGT. The TCR sequence derives from a human donor with glioblastoma. The V and J genes are TRBV6-4 and TRBJ2-3; 12 nucleotides agree with TRBD2. This specimen was blood, taken after dendritic cell vaccination. The DNA for the CDR3 is TGTGCCAGCAGTCCTAGCGGGGGGGCAGAAGATACGCAGTATTTT. This gives the protein CASSPSGGAEDTQYF.